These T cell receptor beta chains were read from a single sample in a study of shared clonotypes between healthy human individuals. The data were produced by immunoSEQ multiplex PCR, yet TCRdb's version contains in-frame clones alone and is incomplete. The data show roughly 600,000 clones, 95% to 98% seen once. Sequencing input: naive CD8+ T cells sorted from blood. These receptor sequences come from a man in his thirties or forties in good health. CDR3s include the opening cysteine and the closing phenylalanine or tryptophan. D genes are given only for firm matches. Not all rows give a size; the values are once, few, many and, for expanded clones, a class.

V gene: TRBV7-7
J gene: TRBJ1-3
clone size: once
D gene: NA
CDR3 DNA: TGTGCTAGCAGCGAATACAGCTCCTTCGGAAACACCATATATTTT
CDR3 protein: CASSEYSSFGNTIYF

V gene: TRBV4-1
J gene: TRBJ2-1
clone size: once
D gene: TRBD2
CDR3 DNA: TGCGCCAGCAGCCGCGATCGGGGGGGAGACAATGAGCAGTTCTTC
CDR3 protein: CASSRDRGGDNEQFF

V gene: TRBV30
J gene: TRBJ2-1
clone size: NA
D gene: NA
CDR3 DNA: TGTGCCTGGAGAGGTCACAATGAGCAGTTCTTC
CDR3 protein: CAWRGHNEQFF

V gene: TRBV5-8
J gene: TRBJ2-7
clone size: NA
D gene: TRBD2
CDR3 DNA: TGTGCCAGCAGCTTCGGGGAAGCGGGAGAGTACGAGCAGTACTTC
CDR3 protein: CASSFGEAGEYEQYF

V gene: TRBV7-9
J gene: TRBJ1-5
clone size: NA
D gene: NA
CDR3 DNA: TGTGCCAGCAGTCGCGCCACAGGGACCAACCAGCCCCAGCATTTT
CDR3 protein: CASSRATGTNQPQHF

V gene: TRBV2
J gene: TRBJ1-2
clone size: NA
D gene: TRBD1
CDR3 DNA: TGTGCCAGCAGTTATAGCCGGGACAGGGATTTCTATGGCTACACCTTC
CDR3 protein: CASSYSRDRDFYGYTF

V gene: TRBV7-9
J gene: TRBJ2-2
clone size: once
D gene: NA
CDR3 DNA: TGTGCCAGCAGCCTGCGGGCCGGCACCGGGGAGCTGTTTTTT
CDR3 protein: CASSLRAGTGELFF

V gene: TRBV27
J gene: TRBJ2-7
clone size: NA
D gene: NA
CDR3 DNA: TGTGCCAGCAGTTTAAGTGGGAAAAGCTCCTACGAGCAGTACTTC
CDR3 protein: CASSLSGKSSYEQYF

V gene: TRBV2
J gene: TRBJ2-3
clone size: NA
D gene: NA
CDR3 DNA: TGTGCCAGTTTGAGGAGAGGGGGCACAGATACGCAGTATTTT
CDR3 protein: CASLRRGGTDTQYF

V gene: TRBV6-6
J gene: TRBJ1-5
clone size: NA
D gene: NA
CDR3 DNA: TGTGCCAGCAGTTACGGGCTCCGGCAGGCCAATCAGCCCCAGCATTTT
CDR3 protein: CASSYGLRQANQPQHF

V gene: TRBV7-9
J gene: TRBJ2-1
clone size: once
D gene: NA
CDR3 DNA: TGTGCCAGCAGACCGGCCCTGGCCTACAATGAGCAGTTCTTC
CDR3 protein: CASRPALAYNEQFF

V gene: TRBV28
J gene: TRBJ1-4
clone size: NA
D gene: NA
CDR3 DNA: TGTGCCAGCAGTTTAAATCAGGGGTTTGTAGAAAAACTGTTTTTT
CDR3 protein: CASSLNQGFVEKLFF

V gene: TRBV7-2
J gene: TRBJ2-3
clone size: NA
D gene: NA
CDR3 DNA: TGTGCCAGCAGCTTAATCAGCTCAGATACGCAGTATTTT
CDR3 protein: CASSLISSDTQYF

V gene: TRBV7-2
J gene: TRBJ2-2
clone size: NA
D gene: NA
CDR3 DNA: TGTGCCAGCAGCCCCACCTTAGCGCCCGGGGAGCTGTTTTTT
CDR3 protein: CASSPTLAPGELFF

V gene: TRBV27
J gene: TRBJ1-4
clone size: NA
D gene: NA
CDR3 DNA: TGTGCCAGCAGGCCGGGGGGCTATGGAGATGAAAAACTGTTTTTT
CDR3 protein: CASRPGGYGDEKLFF

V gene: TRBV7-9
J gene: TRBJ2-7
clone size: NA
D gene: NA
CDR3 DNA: TGTGCCAGCAGCCAGGGACACGACTACGAGCAGTACTTC
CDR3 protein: CASSQGHDYEQYF

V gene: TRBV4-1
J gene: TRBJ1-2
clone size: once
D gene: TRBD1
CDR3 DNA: TGCGCCAGCAGCCTCTGGACAGGGGGAGACTATGGCTACACCTTC
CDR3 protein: CASSLWTGGDYGYTF

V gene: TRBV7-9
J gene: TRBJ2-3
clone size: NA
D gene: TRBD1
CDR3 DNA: TGTGCCAGCAGCTTGGCAAACAGGGGGGATACGCAGTATTTT
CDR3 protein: CASSLANRGDTQYF

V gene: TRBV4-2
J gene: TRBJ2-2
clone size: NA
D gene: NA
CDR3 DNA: TGTGCCAGCAGCCAAGTGGGGGGCCCGAGCACCGGGGAGCTGTTTTTT
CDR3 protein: CASSQVGGPSTGELFF

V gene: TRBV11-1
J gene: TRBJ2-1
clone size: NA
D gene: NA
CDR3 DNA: TGTGCCAGCAGTTCCTACGACGCCAGCTCCTACAATGAGCAGTTCTTC
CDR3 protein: CASSSYDASSYNEQFF

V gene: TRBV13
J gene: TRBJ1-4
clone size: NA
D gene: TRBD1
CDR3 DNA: TGTGCCAGCAGCTTATGGGGGACAGGAGGGGAAAAACTGTTTTTT
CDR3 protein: CASSLWGTGGEKLFF

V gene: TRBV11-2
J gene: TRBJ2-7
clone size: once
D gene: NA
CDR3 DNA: TGTGCCAGCAGCAACAGGGACGACGAGCAGTACTTC
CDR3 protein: CASSNRDDEQYF

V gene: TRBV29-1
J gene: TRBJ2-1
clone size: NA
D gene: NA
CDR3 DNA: TGCAGCGTTCCCGGGGACTCCTCGGGTGAGCAGTTCTTC
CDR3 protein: CSVPGDSSGEQFF

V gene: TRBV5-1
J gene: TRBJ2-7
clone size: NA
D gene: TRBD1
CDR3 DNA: TGCGCCAGCAGCATCAGGGGGCAAAACTACGAGCAGTACTTC
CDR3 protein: CASSIRGQNYEQYF

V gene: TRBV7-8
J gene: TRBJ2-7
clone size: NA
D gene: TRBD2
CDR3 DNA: TGTGCCAGCAGCTTAAGAACCGGTCTAGCGGGAGACTTCCACGAGCAGTACTTC
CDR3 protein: CASSLRTGLAGDFHEQYF

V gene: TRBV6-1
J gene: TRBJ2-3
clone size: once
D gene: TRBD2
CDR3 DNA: TGTGCCAGCAGTGATCTAGCGGGAGTACCTGATACGCAGTATTTT
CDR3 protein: CASSDLAGVPDTQYF

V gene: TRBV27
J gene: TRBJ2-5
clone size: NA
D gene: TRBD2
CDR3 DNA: TGTGCCAGCAGCCCCGGGACTAGCGGAGAAGAGACCCAGTACTTC
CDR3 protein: CASSPGTSGEETQYF

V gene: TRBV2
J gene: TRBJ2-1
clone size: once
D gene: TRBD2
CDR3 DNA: TGTGCCAGCAGTGACCCGGCTAGCGGATACAATGAGCAGTTCTTC
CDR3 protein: CASSDPASGYNEQFF

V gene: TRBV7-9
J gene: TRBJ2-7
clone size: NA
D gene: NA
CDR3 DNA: TGTGCCAGCAGCCACCGTGGGGGGCCGAAGGTCTACGAGCAGTACTTC
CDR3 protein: CASSHRGGPKVYEQYF

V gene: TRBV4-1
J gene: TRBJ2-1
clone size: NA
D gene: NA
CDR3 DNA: TGCGCCAGCAGCCAAGTACAGACTGGCGATGAGCAGTTCTTC
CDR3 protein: CASSQVQTGDEQFF

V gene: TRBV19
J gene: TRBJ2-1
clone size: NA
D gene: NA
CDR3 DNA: TGTGCCACTAGTCCTAGCGATGAGCAGTTCTTC
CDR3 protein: CATSPSDEQFF

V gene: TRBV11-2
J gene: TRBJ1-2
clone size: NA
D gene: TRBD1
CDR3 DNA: TGTGCCAGCAGCTTAGAGGGGACAGGGCTTGGGGTGGACTATGGCTACACCTTC
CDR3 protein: CASSLEGTGLGVDYGYTF

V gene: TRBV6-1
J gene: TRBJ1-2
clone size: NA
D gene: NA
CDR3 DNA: TGTGCCAGCAGTTTGGGTGGCTACACCTTC
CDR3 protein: CASSLGGYTF

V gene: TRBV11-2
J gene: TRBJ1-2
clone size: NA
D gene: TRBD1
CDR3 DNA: TGTGCCAGCAGCTTAGGGGCCGGGACAGGGGTCCCCTTTGGCTACACCTTC
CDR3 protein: CASSLGAGTGVPFGYTF

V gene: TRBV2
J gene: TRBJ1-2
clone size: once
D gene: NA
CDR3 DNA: TGTGCCAGCAATGGGAAAGTGAACCGTTTCTTC
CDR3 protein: CASNGKVNRFF